This entry lists 31 T cell receptor beta chains sequenced from one sample in a study of T cells in Graves' hyperthyroidism and ophthalmopathy. Amplification targeted TCR beta CDR3 regions from RNA transcripts. Carried out on the TCR CDR3, a first-round RT-PCR used the HTBI primer set. MiXCR, run by TCRdb on the multiplex PCR reads, gives a single entry per CDR3 protein. In the table there are 750,000 to 900,000 distinct CDR3 sequences, 35% to 40% of which are singletons. Sequenced: blood. The receptors derive from a man younger than 35 with Graves' hyperthyroidism.

There are many counts of this clonotype. The CDR3 DNA reads as TGTGCCAGCAGTTCTTGGGGAGCTGGAAACACCATATATTTT. Amino acid sequence: CASSSWGAGNTIYF. The genes are TRBV7-9 and TRBJ1-3; D unclear. This CDR3 region has 14 residues. Germline CDR1 reads SEHNR; CDR2 reads FQNEAQ (reference sequence). Trimming took off 6 bases at V and 2 bases at J, with 11 bases between the two ends.

This rearrangement joins TRBV7-2 to TRBJ1-2; 8 bases fit TRBD1. The V segment lost 5 bases and the J segment 6 bases; nucleotides outside the gene matches: 8. Germline assignment: CDR1 SGHTA and CDR2 FQGNSA. The CDR3 is made up of 14 amino acids. CDR3 DNA sequence: TGTGCCAGCAGCCCCGGACAGGGCATTGATGGCTACACCTTC. Protein product: CASSPGQGIDGYTF.

Ten or more counts support this clonotype. This chain joins TRBV2 and TRBJ1-5; 12 bases are shared with TRBD1. The CDR3 consists of 15 residues. Germline V gives CDR1 SNHLY, CDR2 FYNNEI. The V segment lost 6 bases and the J segment 6 bases; nucleotides outside the gene matches: 6. The CDR3 sequence is CASSGDRGQGQPQHF. The CDR3 region has the DNA TGTGCCAGCAGCGGGGACAGGGGGCAGGGTCAGCCCCAGCATTTT.

As for this clonotype: With a much larger clone just one base away, this may be a read error. The CDR3 here is CAGSLAEVGDTEAFF. The DNA of the CDR3 is TGCGCCGGCAGCTTGGCCGAGGTGGGTGACACTGAAGCTTTCTTT. The chain is built from TRBV5-1 and TRBJ1-1; D unresolved. This CDR3 spans 15 amino acids. Per germline, CDR1 SGHRS and CDR2 YFSETQ.

The chain recombines TRBV29-1 with TRBJ1-6, with D possibly TRBD1 on 5 matching bases. CDR3 length: 14 residues. Trimming took off 7 bases at V and 8 bases at J, with 18 bases between the two ends. Germline CDR1 reads SQVTM; CDR2 reads ANQGSEA. CDR3 nucleotide sequence: TGCAGCGCCATCTACGACAGTGAGGATTCACCCCTCCACTTT. The encoded protein is CSAIYDSEDSPLHF.

The chain joins TRBV12-3 or TRBV12-4 to TRBJ2-2, with TRBD1 matching 8 bases. The CDR3 extends over 14 amino acids. V trimming: 6 bases; J trimming: 7 bases; junction bases outside the gene matches: 7. The DNA for the CDR3 is TGTGCCAGCAGAGGACAGGGATTTATCGGGGAGCTGTTTTTT. This codes for CASRGQGFIGELFF.

The table lists this clonotype with many counts. This chain links TRBV20-1 with TRBJ1-1, with unresolved D. There are 12 residues in the CDR3. With 2 bases removed from V and 0 bases from J, the gap between germline ends came to 4 bases. Germline values: CDR1 DFQATT, CDR2 SNEGSKA (reference sequence). CDR3 region: CSARRVNTEAFF. CDR3 in DNA: TGCAGTGCTAGACGTGTGAACACTGAAGCTTTCTTT.

This sequence joins TRBV7-8 and TRBJ1-6; 8 bases map to TRBD1. The length of the CDR3 is 16 residues. Germline V gene sequence: CDR1 SGHVS, CDR2 FQNEAQ. Trimming at V came to 10 bases and at J to 10 bases, leaving 18 bases not matched to a gene. CDR3 nucleotides: TGTGCCACCAAGCCCCCCGGGACAGGAAACGGATCACCCCTCCACTTT. It specifies CATKPPGTGNGSPLHF.

The count of this clonotype is one. Mismatch with germline at one junction end may stem from a read error. The rearrangement joins TRBV2 to TRBJ1-5, with 11 positions matching TRBD1. The CDR3 length is 19 residues. Germline CDR1 is SNHLY and CDR2 is FYNNEI. The CDR3, as DNA: TGTGCCGGCAGTGAGGCCCTCACCGGGACAGGGGGTGGCAATCAGCCCCAGCATTTT. It yields the protein CAGSEALTGTGGGNQPQHF. Supplemented by reference TRBV2 and TRBJ1-5, the full variable domain reads EPEVTQTPSHQVTQMGQEVILRCVPISNHLYFYWYRQILGQKVEFLVSFYNNEISEKSEIFDDQFSVERPDGSNFTLKIRSTKLEDSAMYFCAGSEALTGTGGGNQPQHFGDGTRLSIL.

This clonotype was found many times. This rearrangement joins TRBV2 to TRBJ1-1; D is undetermined. The CDR3 extends over 14 amino acids. Germline lookup yields CDR1 SNHLY and CDR2 FYNNEI. V was shortened by 0 bases and J by 7 bases, with 12 bases between the two germline ends. CDR3 region: CASSEAGRRVEAFF. In nucleotides, the CDR3 is TGTGCCAGCAGTGAAGCGGGCCGGCGGGTTGAAGCTTTCTTT.

In regard to this clonotype: Being one base from a much bigger clone, this may be a read error. The V and J genes are TRBV11-2 and TRBJ2-7; no clear D. Trimming cost V 4 bases and J 3 bases, with 7 bases left between them. The CDR3 is 12 amino acids. The germline V gene encodes CDR1 SGHAT and CDR2 FQNNGV. Here the CDR3 reads CASSSLNYEQYF. CDR3 DNA sequence: TGTGCCAGCAGCTCCCTTAACTACGAGCAGTACTTC.

The V and J genes are TRBV15 and TRBJ2-6; D ambiguous. The V gene lost 4 bases and the J gene lost 19 bases, with 5 bases spanning the gap. The CDR3 has 8 residues. Germline CDR1 LNHNV, CDR2 YYDKDF (reference sequence). The DNA of the CDR3 is TGTGCCACCAGCACCGGCACTTTC. This sequence encodes CATSTGTF.

This clonotype has a handful of counts. The chain recombines TRBV12-3 or TRBV12-4 with TRBJ1-2; no firm D call. V was pared by 6 bases and J by 2 bases, with 16 bases between. This CDR3 is built from 15 residues. The DNA for the CDR3 is TGTGCCAGCAGCTTTTCTCCCCGGAGAAACTATGGCTACACCTTC. It encodes CASSFSPRRNYGYTF.

This clonotype was seen a few times. The gene calls are TRBV9 and TRBJ2-7, with D possibly being TRBD2 (5 bases). The CDR3 runs to 15 residues. Germline CDR1 SGDLS, CDR2 YYNGEE. Trimming took off 0 bases at V and 6 bases at J, with 16 bases between the two ends. The CDR3 nucleotides are TGTGCCAGCAGCGTAGGTCGGGATCAAAAAATCGAGCAGTACTTC. It yields the protein CASSVGRDQKIEQYF. The whole variable domain, filled in from reference TRBV9 and TRBJ2-7, reads DSGVTQTPKHLITATGQRVTLRCSPRSGDLSVYWYQQSLDQGLQFLIQYYNGEERAKGNILERFSAQQFPDLHSELNLSSLELGDSALYFCASSVGRDQKIEQYFGPGTRLTVT.

This clonotype was detected ten times or more. The rearrangement links TRBV20-1 to TRBJ2-6; TRBD2 is a possible D gene (5 bases). This CDR3 has 14 residues. The V gene lost 3 bases and the J gene lost 2 bases, with 8 bases spanning the gap. Germline V gene data show CDR1 as DFQATT and CDR2 as SNEGSKA (reference sequence). The CDR3 DNA is TGCAGTGCTAGCGGAGGACCTGGGGCCAACGTCCTGACTTTC. Translation gives CSASGGPGANVLTF.

This clonotype was counted at least ten times. The chain recombines TRBV7-2 with TRBJ1-5; D is ambiguous. V gave up 5 bases and J gave up 1 base, with 9 bases separating them. This CDR3 spans 14 amino acids. Germline V CDR1 and CDR2: SGHTA, FQGNSA. In DNA form, the CDR3 reads TGTGCCAGCAGCGGAAGAGGGAGCAATCAGCCCCAGCATTTT. Translation gives CASSGRGSNQPQHF.

Comment on this clonotype: An end of the junction differs from the germline gene, which may be a read error. The rearrangement joins TRBV29-1 to TRBJ1-1, with D possibly being TRBD1 (5 bases). Germline V lookup: CDR1 SQVTM, CDR2 ANQGSEA. The CDR3 loop spans 9 amino acids. In nucleotides, the CDR3 is TGCAGCGTTAACCCCGGGGGGGAGTTT. This sequence encodes CSVNPGGEF.

The V call is TRBV15, the J call TRBJ1-1; no clear D. Per germline, CDR1 LNHNV and CDR2 YYDKDF (reference sequence). This CDR3 comprises 12 residues. V gave up 10 bases and J gave up 5 bases, with 14 bases separating them. CDR3 sequence: CASTGLWTEAFF. For the CDR3, the DNA is TGTGCCAGCACTGGCCTGTGGACTGAAGCTTTCTTT.

This clonotype has only a few counts. The chain carries TRBV12-3 or TRBV12-4 and TRBJ1-5, with D perhaps TRBD1 (5 bases). V lost 5 bases and J lost 1, with 15 bases in between. This CDR3 has 16 residues. The CDR3 sequence is CASSGQRGLSNQPQHF. CDR3 in DNA: TGTGCCAGCAGTGGCCAAAGGGGACTGAGCAATCAGCCCCAGCATTTT.

This clonotype was picked up many times. The chain uses TRBV29-1 and TRBJ1-5, with a tentative D call TRBD1 (6 bases). CDR3 length: 12 residues. Between the trimmed V and J ends, which lost 4 bases and 5 bases, there was a span of 9 bases. CDR1 is SQVTM and CDR2 is ANQGSEA in the germline V gene. DNA for the CDR3: TGCAGCGTTGGAGGGGGAGATCAGCCCCAGCATTTT. Translated: CSVGGGDQPQHF.

This chain connects TRBV7-2 to TRBJ1-5; TRBD1 agrees at 7 bases. Germline V lookup: CDR1 SGHTA, CDR2 FQGNSA. The J segment lost 4 bases and the V segment lost 1 base, leaving 7 bases of the junction unmatched. The CDR3 loop spans 16 amino acids. The CDR3 coding sequence is TGTGCCAGCAGCTTAGGAGGGGACAGTTTGAATCAGCCCCAGCATTTT. This codes for CASSLGGDSLNQPQHF.

This clonotype was recorded many times. The chain employs TRBV5-1 and TRBJ1-1; D gene unclear. This CDR3 is built from 13 residues. The V gene's germline CDR1 is SGHRS and CDR2 YFSETQ. V was trimmed by 7 bases and J by 0 bases, leaving 10 bases between them. The CDR3 bases are TGCGCCAGCGGGCTGGGCCTGAACACTGAAGCTTTCTTT. It translates to CASGLGLNTEAFF.

As regards this clonotype: This clone may be a read error of a much larger clone one base away. This CDR3 is CASSSGYLNEKLFF. The DNA for the CDR3 is TGTGCCAGCAGCTCAGGGTACCTTAATGAAAAACTGTTTTTT. The gene calls are TRBV7-2 and TRBJ1-4; weak D call: TRBD1 (5 bases). In germline, CDR1 is SGHTA, CDR2 FQGNSA. The CDR3 is made up of 14 amino acids. V lost 4 bases and J lost 4, with 10 bases in between.

The chain links TRBV20-1 to TRBJ1-6; 10 nucleotides agree with TRBD1. There are 15 residues in the CDR3. The ends lost 6 bases at V and 8 bases at J; junction bases unmatched: 10. Germline V gene sequence: CDR1 DFQATT, CDR2 SNEGSKA (reference sequence). The CDR3 loop reads CSATDRGPRDSPLHF. CDR3 nucleotides: TGCAGTGCCACTGACAGGGGGCCACGGGATTCACCCCTCCACTTT.

The rearrangement links TRBV20-1 to TRBJ1-3; D ambiguous. The ends were cut back, 6 bases at V and 8 bases at J, with 17 bases in the middle. The germline gives CDR1 DFQATT, CDR2 SNEGSKA (reference sequence). The CDR3 has 13 amino acids. The DNA of the CDR3 is TGCAGTGCCCCCGGGCATCTTGGCCACACCATATATTTT. This gives the protein CSAPGHLGHTIYF.

The table lists this clonotype with many counts. The chain is built from TRBV7-3 and TRBJ2-7; the D gene is possibly TRBD1 (6 bases). Germline lookup yields CDR1 SGHTA and CDR2 FQGTGA. The CDR3 is 13 residues long. V lost 2 bases to trimming and J lost 7 bases, with 12 bases between them. CDR3 sequence (DNA): TGTGCCAGCAGCTTACTACAGGGTCGGGAGCAGTACTTC. Residues: CASSLLQGREQYF.

Points on this clonotype: A much larger clone differs by one base, so this may be a read error. The chain carries TRBV29-1 and TRBJ2-5; D perhaps matches TRBD1 (5 bases). This CDR3 has 12 amino acids. The germline V gene encodes CDR1 SQVTM and CDR2 ANQGSEA. Trimming removed 4 bases from V and 7 bases from J, with 13 bases in between. The CDR3 DNA reads TGCAGCGTTGTTGGTGGGGCCGGGACCCAGTACTTC. It codes for CSVVGGAGTQYF. The entire variable domain, with the rest obtained from reference TRBV29-1 and TRBJ2-5, is as follows: SAVISQKPSRDICQRGTSLTIQCQVDSQVTMMFWYRQQPGQSLTLIATANQGSEATYESGFVIDKFPISRPNLTFSTLTVSNMSPEDSSIYLCSVVGGAGTQYFGPGTRLLVL.

The chain links TRBV5-1 to TRBJ1-2; D possibly corresponds to TRBD1 (6 bases). Trimming took 6 bases from V and 6 from J, leaving 18 bases between them. The germline V gene has CDR1 SGHRS and CDR2 YFSETQ. There are 14 residues in the CDR3. This CDR3 reads CASKAGASRHGYTF. DNA for the CDR3: TGCGCCAGCAAAGCAGGGGCTTCACGTCATGGCTACACCTTC.

The rearrangement uses TRBV19 and TRBJ2-6; TRBD1 aligns across 9 bases. V dropped 7 bases and J dropped 1; count of bases not matched to a gene: 17. The CDR3 extends over 20 amino acids. Looked up from germline, CDR1 is LNHDA and CDR2 is SQIVND (reference sequence). CDR3 DNA: TGTGCCAGTATAGAAGCGATAGGGAACAGGGGGCAATCTGGGGCCAACGTCCTGACTTTC. Translation: CASIEAIGNRGQSGANVLTF.

This clonotype has a single count. The missing conserved phenylalanine or tryptophan at the end of this CDR3 makes a read error likely. The chain joins TRBV14 to TRBJ2-7, with D tentatively TRBD1 (5 bases). V was trimmed by 4 bases and J by 2 bases, leaving 12 bases between them. This CDR3 spans 14 amino acids. Germline values: CDR1 SGHDN, CDR2 FVKESK. The CDR3 reads CASSPQGFPYEQYL. The CDR3 region has the DNA TGTGCCAGCAGCCCGCAGGGATTTCCCTACGAGCAGTACCTC.

This clonotype was counted at least ten times. V usage is TRBV29-1 and J usage is TRBJ2-2; TRBD1 agrees at 7 bases. This CDR3 has 14 amino acids. The germline V gene encodes CDR1 SQVTM and CDR2 ANQGSEA. With V trimmed by 4 bases and J by 6 bases, 8 bases remained unmatched. CDR3 in amino acids: CSVGPPTGSGELFF. DNA for the CDR3: TGCAGCGTTGGACCACCGACAGGGTCCGGGGAGCTGTTTTTT.